This entry concerns a single T cell receptor beta chain. Antigen specificity is unknown. The V gene's germline CDR1 is LNHDA and CDR2 SQIVND (reference sequence). The CDR3 runs to 17 residues. V lost 6 bases to trimming and J lost 5 bases; unmatched junction nucleotides: 16. These data originate in a study of T cell repertoires in cytomegalovirus infection. Turning to the study itself: Both CMV infection and a matching HLA type were indicated by public TCR beta signatures. General observations from the study: Accumulated public TCR beta family frequency recognized individuals carrying CMV together with the relevant HLA. The ex vivo response was dominated by HLA-C-restricted CMV-specific TCR beta clonotypes.

TCRdb analysed the reads with MiXCR anew, one entry per CDR3 protein. Of hundreds of thousands of distinct CDR3 sequences listed, 35% to 45% are singletons. Sequenced: PBMCs. This receptor was obtained from a human donor in good health (CMV status not recorded). Some clones in this sample may be carry-over from other donors' samples. The V and J genes are TRBV19 and TRBJ2-1; 7 bases map to TRBD2. The CDR3 bases are TGTGCCAGTAGCCTCATATCTCTAGCGGAGAGACACAATGAGCAGTTCTTC. Protein product: CASSLISLAERHNEQFF.